One and the same sample provided the 27 T cell receptor beta chains below, sequenced in a study of cytomegalovirus exposure and HLA in healthy donors. With 60 Vbeta and 13 Jbeta primers, the PCR was carried out. Clones were read by immunoSEQ multiplex PCR, and TCRdb kept only the in-frame ones, dropping some. The sample includes 99,000 or so clones, around 74% of them seen just once. Material for sequencing was PBMCs. All receptors come from a man in his forties in good health and CMV-seronegative.

The chain recombines TRBV5-6 with TRBJ1-5; D ambiguous. V dropped 4 bases and J dropped 15 bases, with 26 bases sitting between them. CDR3 length: 15 residues. Germline V lookup: CDR1 SGHDT, CDR2 YYEEEE. CDR3 nucleotide sequence: TGTGCCAGCAGCCTTACCCTAGGACCCGTCGGGAGTGCGCATTTT. Its protein product is CASSLTLGPVGSAHF.

This rearrangement joins TRBV29-1 to TRBJ1-2; 7 bases fit TRBD1. The V and J ends lost 6 bases and 2 bases, in that order; junction bases with no gene match: 0. The CDR3 is made up of 11 amino acids. Germline-derived CDR1 and CDR2 are SQVTM and ANQGSEA. CDR3 nucleotide sequence: TGCAGCGTGGGACAGAACTATGGCTACACCTTC. Its translation: CSVGQNYGYTF. The variable domain in full, completed from reference TRBV29-1 and TRBJ1-2, reads SAVISQKPSRDICQRGTSLTIQCQVDSQVTMMFWYRQQPGQSLTLIATANQGSEATYESGFVIDKFPISRPNLTFSTLTVSNMSPEDSSIYLCSVGQNYGYTFGSGTRLTVV.

The genes are TRBV5-6 and TRBJ2-6; 9 bases line up with TRBD1. The length of the CDR3 is 18 residues. V shed 4 bases, J shed 1 base, and the junction held 9 bases outside the gene matches. Germline values: CDR1 SGHDT, CDR2 YYEEEE. CDR3 DNA: TGTGCCAGCAGCCCCCGGGACAGGGTTTTATCTGGGGCCAACGTCCTGACTTTC. It translates to CASSPRDRVLSGANVLTF. The variable domain in full, completed from reference TRBV5-6 and TRBJ2-6, reads DAGVTQSPTHLIKTRGQQVTLRCSPKSGHDTVSWYQQALGQGPQFIFQYYEEEERQRGNFPDRFSGHQFPNYSSELNVNALLLGDSALYLCASSPRDRVLSGANVLTFGAGSRLTVL.

The sample holds a few counts of this clone. The V gene is TRBV14, the J gene TRBJ2-1; TRBD2 matches 14 bases. Germline CDR1 and CDR2: SGHDN and FVKESK. V was pared by 4 bases and J by 9 bases, with 8 bases of the junction left unmatched. There are 16 residues in the CDR3. CDR3 residues: CASSRGLAGVTLEQFF. Written as DNA, the CDR3 is TGTGCCAGCAGCCGGGGACTAGCGGGAGTAACCCTTGAGCAGTTCTTC. Full variable domain (outside the CDR3, taken from reference TRBV14 and TRBJ2-1): EAGVTQFPSHSVIEKGQTVTLRCDPISGHDNLYWYRRVMGKEIKFLLHFVKESKQDESGMPNNRFLAERTGGTYSTLKVQPAELEDSGVYFCASSRGLAGVTLEQFFGPGTRLTVL.

This chain joins TRBV10-1 and TRBJ2-3; perhaps TRBD1 as D (6 bases). In germline, CDR1 is WNHNN, CDR2 SYGVQD (reference sequence). This CDR3 region has 13 residues. Trimming took off 7 bases at V and 1 base at J, with 9 bases between the two ends. The CDR3 reads CASTPGGTDTQYF. CDR3 in DNA: TGCGCCAGCACTCCAGGGGGCACAGATACGCAGTATTTT.

The chain recombines TRBV10-3 with TRBJ2-2, with TRBD2 matching 9 bases. Germline CDR1 ENHRY, CDR2 SYGVKD. The CDR3 is 15 amino acids. Trimming took 8 bases from V and 2 from J; bases not matched to a gene: 6. DNA for the CDR3: TGTGCCATCCGGCGGGAGGGACAAAACACCGGGGAGCTGTTTTTT. Protein: CAIRREGQNTGELFF.

The genes are TRBV6-5 and TRBJ1-5; 10 bases are shared with TRBD1. The CDR3 length is 15 residues. With 5 bases clipped from V and 2 bases from J, the junction kept 3 bases outside the gene matches. Germline V gene sequence: CDR1 MNHEY, CDR2 SVGAGI. Here the CDR3 DNA reads TGTGCCAGCAGTGGGGACAGGGGAGGCAATCAGCCCCAGCATTTT. This codes for CASSGDRGGNQPQHF.

The chain is built from TRBV4-2 and TRBJ2-1; 7 nucleotides align to TRBD1. The germline V gene has CDR1 LGHNA and CDR2 YNFKEQ. The V and J ends lost 4 bases and 6 bases, in that order; junction bases with no gene match: 6. The CDR3 length is 14 residues. The CDR3 reads CASSPLGQANEQFF. The CDR3, as DNA: TGTGCCAGCAGCCCACTAGGACAGGCCAATGAGCAGTTCTTC.

The chain is built from TRBV28 and TRBJ2-5; D remains ambiguous. With the DNA end fitting TRBJ2-7 better, the J assignment may be wrong. The CDR3 length is 13 residues. Germline V gene sequence: CDR1 MDHEN, CDR2 SYDVKM. CDR3 nucleotides: TGTGCCAGCAGTTTGACCGAGAGGAACGAGCAGTACTTC. Translated, it gives CASSLTERNEQYF.

CDR3 in DNA: TGCGCCAGCAGTGGGGCCCCTACGCAAGAGACCCAGTACTTC. Its translation: CASSGAPTQETQYF. The rearrangement uses TRBV5-1 and TRBJ2-5; weak D call: TRBD1 (5 bases). This CDR3 is 14 amino acids long. CDR1 is SGHRS and CDR2 is YFSETQ in the germline V gene. Trimming took 5 bases from V and 2 from J, leaving 13 bases between them.

The chain combines TRBV7-8 with TRBJ2-5; 7 bases fit TRBD1. The J call may be in error: the DNA end matches TRBJ2-7 better. The germline V gene encodes CDR1 SGHVS and CDR2 FQNEAQ. This CDR3 is 15 amino acids long. This CDR3 is CASSSTGTENYEQYF. CDR3 in DNA: TGTGCCAGCAGCAGCACCGGGACAGAAAACTACGAGCAGTACTTC.

This clone has just one count. The chain couples TRBV4-1 to TRBJ2-7; 8 nucleotides align to TRBD1. V shed 6 bases and J 0 bases; nucleotides not matched to a gene: 4. This CDR3 has 14 amino acids. CDR1 and CDR2 (germline): MGHRA, YSYEKL. The CDR3 spells CASSSDRGSYEQYF. The DNA of the CDR3 is TGCGCCAGCAGTTCCGACAGGGGCTCCTACGAGCAGTACTTC.

The rearrangement links TRBV7-8 to TRBJ1-1; 8 bases line up with TRBD1. The CDR3 runs 18 residues. Germline V gives CDR1 SGHVS, CDR2 FQNEAQ. The ends lost 4 bases at V and 1 base at J; junction bases unmatched: 14. The CDR3 coding sequence is TGTGCCAGCAGCTCAAGACAGGGGTCAACGCCGGGGAACACTGAAGCTTTCTTT. Protein: CASSSRQGSTPGNTEAFF.

The V call is TRBV5-5, the J call TRBJ2-3; 10 nucleotides line up with TRBD2. The germline gives CDR1 SGHKS, CDR2 YYEKEE (reference sequence). V shed 7 bases, J shed 2 bases, and the junction held 10 bases outside the gene matches. This CDR3 contains 16 residues. The CDR3 loop is CASYSSGGAYTDTQYF. CDR3 coding DNA: TGTGCCAGCTATTCGAGCGGGGGGGCCTACACAGATACGCAGTATTTT. The full variable domain, with the rest looked up from reference TRBV5-5 and TRBJ2-3, is DAGVTQSPTHLIKTRGQQVTLRCSPISGHKSVSWYQQVLGQGPQFIFQYYEKEERGRGNFPDRFSARQFPNYSSELNVNALLLGDSALYLCASYSSGGAYTDTQYFGPGTRLTVL.

CDR3 bases: TGTGCCAGTAGTATAGATCCCTATCAGCCCCAGCATTTT. This codes for CASSIDPYQPQHF. The gene calls are TRBV19 and TRBJ1-5; D not certain. Germline assignment: CDR1 LNHDA and CDR2 SQIVND (reference sequence). The CDR3 covers 13 residues. Trimming removed 0 bases from V and 5 bases from J, with 5 bases in between.

This clone came up once. The rearrangement joins TRBV11-2 to TRBJ2-3; 14 nucleotides match TRBD2. CDR3 size: 17 residues. The V and J ends lost 5 bases and 2 bases, in that order; junction bases with no gene match: 6. CDR1 is SGHAT and CDR2 is FQNNGV in the germline V gene. CDR3 DNA: TGTGCCAGCAGCACGTGGACTAGCGGGGGGCCCACAGATACGCAGTATTTT. Translation: CASSTWTSGGPTDTQYF. Complete variable domain (other parts from reference TRBV11-2 and TRBJ2-3): EAGVAQSPRYKIIEKRQSVAFWCNPISGHATLYWYQQILGQGPKLLIQFQNNGVVDDSQLPKDRFSAERLKGVDSTLKIQPAKLEDSAVYLCASSTWTSGGPTDTQYFGPGTRLTVL.

This chain connects TRBV5-4 to TRBJ1-4; 9 bases line up with TRBD1. In germline, CDR1 is SGHNT, CDR2 YYREEE (reference sequence). CDR3 length: 15 amino acids. Germline trimming cut 4 bases from V and 4 bases from J; bases unmatched to any gene: 5. DNA for the CDR3: TGTGCCAGCAGCCCCCCGGGACAGGGTAATGAAAAACTGTTTTTT. This encodes CASSPPGQGNEKLFF.

The chain uses TRBV18 and TRBJ1-2; perhaps TRBD1 as D (5 bases). CDR1 and CDR2 from the germline V gene are KGHSH and LQKENI. CDR3 length: 13 amino acids. Deletions cut 5 bases from V and 3 bases from J, with 10 bases between. The CDR3 region has the DNA TGTGCCAGCTCAGGGACTAGTCACTATGGCTACACCTTC. The encoded protein is CASSGTSHYGYTF. The full variable domain, completed using reference TRBV18 and TRBJ1-2, is NAGVMQNPRHLVRRRGQEARLRCSPMKGHSHVYWYRQLPEEGLKFMVYLQKENIIDESGMPKERFSAEFPKEGPSILRIQQVVRGDSAAYFCASSGTSHYGYTFGSGTRLTVV.

The CDR3 nucleotides are TGTGCCAGCAGCCCCTGGACAGGGGAAGCAACTAATGAAAAACTGTTTTTT. It translates to CASSPWTGEATNEKLFF. V is TRBV7-9 and J is TRBJ1-4; 9 bases line up with TRBD1. The junction had 7 bases not matched to a gene; V was cut back by 5 bases and J by 0 bases. The CDR3 consists of 17 residues. Germline V lookup: CDR1 SEHNR, CDR2 FQNEAQ (reference sequence). The variable domain in full, with the rest retrieved from reference TRBV7-9 and TRBJ1-4, is DTGVSQNPRHKITKRGQNVTFRCDPISEHNRLYWYRQTLGQGPEFLTYFQNEAQLEKSRLLSDRFSAERPKGSFSTLEIQRTEQGDSAMYLCASSPWTGEATNEKLFFGSGTQLSVL.

This clone was counted between two and nine times. The rearrangement uses TRBV19 and TRBJ2-2, with 11 bases matching TRBD2. The CDR3 has 18 amino acids. Germline CDR1 is LNHDA and CDR2 is SQIVND (reference sequence). The V gene end was trimmed by 4 bases and the J gene end by 0 bases; junction bases not matched to a gene: 7. The CDR3 nucleotides are TGTGCCAGTAGTAAGGAGTCTAGCGGGAGGCCGAACACCGGGGAGCTGTTTTTT. Translated: CASSKESSGRPNTGELFF.

The V call is TRBV6-1, the J call TRBJ2-5; the D gene is possibly TRBD2 (5 bases). This CDR3 spans 12 amino acids. Germline V lookup: CDR1 MNHNS, CDR2 SASEGT. The V and J ends lost 5 bases and 5 bases respectively, with 9 bases between them. The CDR3 nucleotides read TGTGCCAGCAGTTCTAGCTACGAGACCCAGTACTTC. Encoded protein: CASSSSYETQYF.

This chain connects TRBV6-1 to TRBJ2-7, with D perhaps matching TRBD2 (5 bases). Trimming shortened V by 1 base and J by 3 bases, and 13 bases separated the two germline ends. This CDR3 has 15 amino acids. Per germline, CDR1 MNHNS and CDR2 SASEGT. The CDR3 DNA reads TGTGCCAGCAGTGAAGGGGAGCGGTTCCTCTACGAGCAGTACTTC. This translates into CASSEGERFLYEQYF.

The chain employs TRBV6-5 and TRBJ2-7; perhaps TRBD2 as D (5 bases). V was pared by 8 bases and J by 3 bases, with 14 bases between. Germline V gives CDR1 MNHEY, CDR2 SVGAGI. This CDR3 comprises 13 residues. The CDR3 DNA sequence: TGTGCCAGCGGACTGACCCGATTCTACGAGCAGTACTTC. Translating it yields CASGLTRFYEQYF.

This clone was detected once. This chain connects TRBV10-1 to TRBJ2-3; 7 bases line up with TRBD1. The V segment lost 2 bases and the J segment 2 bases; nucleotides outside the gene matches: 10. CDR1 and CDR2 (germline): WNHNN, SYGVQD (reference sequence). The CDR3 runs 17 residues. CDR3 nucleotide sequence: TGCGCCAGCAGTGAGCCGGAATTGGGACAGTACACAGATACGCAGTATTTT. Its protein product is CASSEPELGQYTDTQYF.

This chain joins TRBV6-6 and TRBJ1-2; possible D gene TRBD1, 6 bases. This CDR3 has 15 amino acids. Trimming shortened V by 0 bases and J by 4 bases, and 12 bases separated the two germline ends. CDR1 is MNHNY, CDR2 SVGAGI, per germline (reference sequence). The CDR3 DNA sequence: TGTGCCAGCAGTTACTCGGCAGGGGTACGCTATGGCTACACCTTC. This gives the protein CASSYSAGVRYGYTF.

The genes are TRBV28 and TRBJ2-1; possibly TRBD1 for D (7 bases). The CDR3 is 14 amino acids. Trimming cost V 7 bases and J 5 bases, with 15 bases left between them. From germline, CDR1 is MDHEN and CDR2 SYDVKM. The chain's CDR3 is CASTKEGANNEQFF. As DNA, the CDR3 is TGTGCCAGCACTAAGGAGGGGGCAAACAATGAGCAGTTCTTC.

The chain has TRBV7-2 and TRBJ1-5, with 8 bases fitting TRBD1. Germline CDR1 and CDR2: SGHTA and FQGNSA. This CDR3 has 16 amino acids. V trimming: 2 bases; J trimming: 7 bases; junction bases outside the gene matches: 10. The CDR3 nucleotides read TGTGCCAGCAGCTTATCGACCAGGGGGCGTGGACAGCCCCAGCATTTT. Protein: CASSLSTRGRGQPQHF.